One and the same sample provided the 22 T cell receptor beta chains below, sequenced in a study of Tregs in tolerant kidney transplant recipients. Measured with immunoSEQ multiplex PCR; TCRdb has only the in-frame clones, and not every one. The sample comprises over 50,000 clones, approximately 85% of which are singletons, and roughly 2.2% rests with the top ten. Sequencing used Tregs from blood, obtained before the transplant. The receptors come from a human donor who received a combined kidney and bone marrow transplant.

The chain employs TRBV28 and TRBJ2-5; no definite D call. Trimming removed 3 bases at V and 7 bases at J, with 12 bases between. CDR1 is MDHEN and CDR2 is SYDVKM in the germline V gene. The CDR3 runs to 13 residues. The CDR3 DNA is TGTGCCAGCAGTTTGGGTGGAAAGGGGACCCAGTACTTC. This sequence encodes CASSLGGKGTQYF.

The chain links TRBV5-1 to TRBJ1-5; 8 positions agree with TRBD1. Germline-derived CDR1 and CDR2 are SGHRS and YFSETQ. The CDR3 totals 15 residues. Trimming removed 4 bases from V and 5 bases from J; junction bases left unmatched: 8. The CDR3 DNA reads TGCGCCAGCAGCCTTCGGACAGGGCCTGATCAGCCCCAGCATTTT. Protein product: CASSLRTGPDQPQHF.

This chain connects TRBV5-5 to TRBJ1-1; no firm D call. Trimming removed 10 bases at V and 0 bases at J, with 7 bases between. CDR3 length: 11 residues. Germline CDR1 reads SGHKS; CDR2 reads YYEKEE (reference sequence). In DNA form, the CDR3 reads TGTGCCGGGAAGATGAACACTGAAGCTTTCTTT. This gives the protein CAGKMNTEAFF. Looking up the rest from reference TRBV5-5 and TRBJ1-1 gives the full variable domain: DAGVTQSPTHLIKTRGQQVTLRCSPISGHKSVSWYQQVLGQGPQFIFQYYEKEERGRGNFPDRFSARQFPNYSSELNVNALLLGDSALYLCAGKMNTEAFFGQGTRLTVV.

The V call is TRBV5-6, the J call TRBJ2-7, with D perhaps being TRBD1 or TRBD2 (6 bases each). Between the trimmed V and J ends, which lost 4 bases and 9 bases, there was a span of 14 bases. The CDR3 consists of 12 residues. Germline assignment: CDR1 SGHDT and CDR2 YYEEEE. The CDR3 is CASSQRGAVQYF. Written as DNA, the CDR3 is TGTGCCAGCAGCCAGAGGGGGGCAGTGCAGTACTTC.

This clone appeared a few times. The chain has TRBV6-5 and TRBJ2-1; 8 positions agree with TRBD1. The germline CDR1 and CDR2 sequences are MNHEY and SVGAGI. The ends lost 5 bases at V and 7 bases at J; junction bases unmatched: 7. CDR3 size: 14 residues. CDR3 bases: TGTGCCAGCAGTCGGGACAGGTTAGTGAATGAGCAGTTCTTC. Residues: CASSRDRLVNEQFF.

The V gene is TRBV6-1, the J gene TRBJ2-2; D call uncertain. Germline V gene data show CDR1 as MNHNS and CDR2 as SASEGT. V was cut by 2 bases and J by 7 bases, with 11 bases left in between. This CDR3 has 14 amino acids. CDR3 protein: CASSELLTNGELFF. The CDR3 region has the DNA TGTGCCAGCAGTGAACTCCTCACAAACGGGGAGCTGTTTTTT.

V is TRBV5-1 and J is TRBJ2-5; 8 bases map to TRBD1. The J call may be in error: the DNA end matches TRBJ2-7 better. The CDR3 consists of 14 residues. CDR1 is SGHRS, CDR2 YFSETQ, per germline. The CDR3 DNA is TGCGCCAGCAGCTGGGGAGGACAGGGAGTCGAGCAGTACTTC. Amino acids: CASSWGGQGVEQYF.

This chain connects TRBV7-9 to TRBJ2-2, with 12 bases lining up with TRBD2. Germline V gene data show CDR1 as SEHNR and CDR2 as FQNEAQ (reference sequence). CDR3 size: 16 residues. The V and J ends lost 6 bases and 5 bases, in that order; junction bases with no gene match: 7. Written as DNA, the CDR3 is TGTGCCAGCAGATTGACTAGCGGGAGACTAACCGGGGAGCTGTTTTTT. This codes for CASRLTSGRLTGELFF.

This chain links TRBV11-2 with TRBJ2-2; D tentatively fits TRBD1 or TRBD2 (5 bases each). The CDR3 is 15 amino acids. Germline values: CDR1 SGHAT, CDR2 FQNNGV. V was clipped by 0 bases and J by 7 bases, with 12 bases between them. The CDR3 reads CASSLEGVSGGELFF. The CDR3 DNA sequence: TGTGCCAGCAGCTTAGAGGGGGTTTCGGGCGGGGAGCTGTTTTTT.

The chain has TRBV5-1 and TRBJ2-1; the D is unclear. Between the trimmed V and J ends, which lost 4 bases and 10 bases, there was a span of 12 bases. This CDR3 contains 12 residues. Germline assignment: CDR1 SGHRS and CDR2 YFSETQ. CDR3 protein: CASSRGANEQFF. CDR3 nucleotide sequence: TGCGCCAGCAGCCGTGGCGCAAACGAGCAGTTCTTC. Full variable domain (rest looked up from reference TRBV5-1 and TRBJ2-1): KAGVTQTPRYLIKTRGQQVTLSCSPISGHRSVSWYQQTPGQGLQFLFEYFSETQRNKGNFPGRFSGRQFSNSRSEMNVSTLELGDSALYLCASSRGANEQFFGPGTRLTVL.

The CDR3 is CASKRTLTNTGELFF. In nucleotides, the CDR3 is TGTGCCAGTAAGAGGACACTTACGAACACCGGGGAGCTGTTTTTT. The rearrangement links TRBV19 to TRBJ2-2, with D tentatively TRBD1 (5 bases). V lost 7 bases, J lost 0 bases, and 12 bases lay in between. The CDR3 totals 15 residues. From germline, CDR1 is LNHDA and CDR2 SQIVND (reference sequence).

The rearrangement uses TRBV25-1 and TRBJ2-1; 10 bases agree with TRBD2. CDR3 size: 17 residues. With 4 bases clipped from V and 2 bases from J, the junction kept 8 bases outside the gene matches. CDR1 is MGHDK, CDR2 SYGVNS, per germline. The CDR3 bases are TGTGCCAGCAGTGCAGCGGGGGGGCCGAGCGCCTACAATGAGCAGTTCTTC. Protein product: CASSAAGGPSAYNEQFF.

This chain joins TRBV7-8 and TRBJ1-5, with TRBD1 identical over 11 bases. V was pared by 2 bases and J by 7 bases, with 7 bases of the junction left unmatched. CDR1 and CDR2 from the germline V gene are SGHVS and FQNEAQ. This CDR3 is 16 amino acids long. The chain's CDR3 is CASSLLGQGALQPQHF. CDR3 bases: TGTGCCAGCAGCTTACTCGGACAGGGGGCGTTGCAGCCCCAGCATTTT.

The CDR3 reads CASSPRAAAVNYGYTF. The CDR3 bases are TGTGCCAGCAGCCCCCGGGCGGCCGCGGTTAACTATGGCTACACCTTC. V and J are TRBV7-2 and TRBJ1-2; D is uncertain. Deletions cut 5 bases from V and 1 base from J, with 17 bases between. The CDR3 consists of 16 residues. Germline V CDR1 and CDR2: SGHTA, FQGNSA. The full variable domain, in which reference TRBV7-2 and TRBJ1-2 provide the parts outside the CDR3, is GAGVSQSPSNKVTEKGKDVELRCDPISGHTALYWYRQSLGQGLEFLIYFQGNSAPDKSGLPSDRFSAERTGGSVSTLTIQRTQQEDSAVYLCASSPRAAAVNYGYTFGSGTRLTVV.

The chain couples TRBV5-1 to TRBJ1-6; TRBD1 is a possible D gene (6 bases). Trimming took off 4 bases at V and 9 bases at J, with 20 bases between the two ends. Germline lookup yields CDR1 SGHRS and CDR2 YFSETQ. The CDR3 runs to 16 residues. CDR3 region: CASSPSGATLGSPLHF. CDR3 nucleotides: TGCGCCAGCAGCCCGTCAGGGGCCACCTTGGGTTCACCCCTCCACTTT.

This chain links TRBV23-1 with TRBJ2-3; no clear D gene. TRBV23-1 qualifies as an ORF whose function is uncertain. This CDR3 has 15 residues. V lost 2 bases to trimming and J lost 0 bases, with 9 bases between them. CDR3 sequence: CASSQHLTSTDTQYF. The CDR3 DNA sequence: TGCGCCAGCAGTCAACACCTTACTAGCACAGATACGCAGTATTTT.

Only one count was recorded for this clone. This chain links TRBV5-6 with TRBJ2-7; D not resolved. Germline CDR1 SGHDT, CDR2 YYEEEE. This CDR3 has 13 amino acids. With 1 base removed from V and 2 bases from J, the gap between germline ends came to 7 bases. The CDR3 sequence is CASSLIGPYEQYF. CDR3 coding DNA: TGTGCCAGCAGCTTGATAGGACCCTACGAGCAGTACTTC. The complete variable domain, with remaining parts taken from reference TRBV5-6 and TRBJ2-7, reads DAGVTQSPTHLIKTRGQQVTLRCSPKSGHDTVSWYQQALGQGPQFIFQYYEEEERQRGNFPDRFSGHQFPNYSSELNVNALLLGDSALYLCASSLIGPYEQYFGPGTRLTVT.

This clone showed up just a few times. This chain connects TRBV5-1 to TRBJ2-7, with 9 bases aligning to TRBD1. Trimming removed 1 base from V and 5 bases from J; junction bases left unmatched: 10. In germline, CDR1 is SGHRS, CDR2 YFSETQ. This CDR3 comprises 16 residues. CDR3 amino acids: CASSLITGTGPHEQYF. The DNA for the CDR3 is TGCGCCAGCAGCTTGATAACCGGGACAGGGCCCCACGAGCAGTACTTC.

The rearrangement uses TRBV5-8 and TRBJ2-5; D might be TRBD2 (5 bases). Germline V CDR1 and CDR2: SGHTS, YDEGEE. The CDR3 loop spans 15 amino acids. Trimming took off 4 bases at V and 0 bases at J, with 13 bases between the two ends. The CDR3 region has the DNA TGTGCCAGCAGCATGGTCGGGGTTAACCAAGAGACCCAGTACTTC. Its protein product is CASSMVGVNQETQYF.

This clone was recorded a few times. The gene calls are TRBV5-4 and TRBJ2-5; TRBD2 matches 9 bases. The CDR3 spans 15 residues. Trimming cost V 0 bases and J 5 bases; bases outside gene matches: 5. CDR1 and CDR2 from the germline V gene are SGHNT and YYREEE (reference sequence). The CDR3, as DNA: TGTGCCAGCAGCTTGGGCGGGGGGGCCGTGGAGACCCAGTACTTC. The encoded protein is CASSLGGGAVETQYF.

The V and J genes are TRBV15 and TRBJ2-3; 8 positions match TRBD2. The CDR3 loop spans 16 amino acids. CDR1 is LNHNV, CDR2 YYDKDF, per germline (reference sequence). Losses at the gene ends were 3 bases for V and 2 bases for J; bases not matched to a gene: 7. This chain's CDR3 is CATSSPAGAFTDTQYF. CDR3 coding DNA: TGTGCCACCAGCAGTCCAGCGGGGGCCTTCACAGATACGCAGTATTTT.

The chain recombines TRBV7-2 with TRBJ2-2, with D maybe TRBD2 (6 bases). This CDR3 region has 15 residues. The germline V gene encodes CDR1 SGHTA and CDR2 FQGNSA. With 2 bases removed from V and 4 bases from J, the gap between germline ends came to 11 bases. The DNA for the CDR3 is TGTGCCAGCAGCTTAAGGCTAGCGAGCACCGGGGAGCTGTTTTTT. It codes for CASSLRLASTGELFF.